This T cell receptor beta chain is drawn from a study of T cells in Graves' hyperthyroidism and ophthalmopathy. In the study overall: Peripheral blood collection took place at initial diagnosis, before any treatment.

It was RNA transcripts that yielded the amplified TCR beta CDR3 regions. The HTBI set primed first-round TCR CDR3 RT-PCR. TCRdb itself ran the multiplex PCR reads through MiXCR, one entry per CDR3 protein. The table has roughly 700,000 distinct CDR3 sequences, just over 35% seen once. This clonotype has a count of ten or more. The antigen is unknown. The junction departs from the called germline gene at one end, perhaps through a read error. Regarding the study as a whole: Progression to ophthalmopathy was predicted a median of 6.5 months early. Most clonotypes expanded in the thyroid (above 0.001) were also present in blood.

CDR3 length: 15 amino acids. CDR1 and CDR2 from the germline V gene are SSHAT and FNYEAQ (reference sequence). Based on clinical symptoms, serum thyroxine and TRAb, thyroid ultrasound and orbital computed tomography, diagnoses were reached. Sequenced input: blood. This chain joins TRBV7-7 and TRBJ2-7; 9 nucleotides line up with TRBD1. This clonotype was obtained from a woman aged 40-49 years with Graves' hyperthyroidism. The CDR3 coding sequence is TGTGCTAGCAGCCTGGGACAGGGTAGTTCCTACGAGCAGTACTTC. Translated, it gives CASSLGQGSSYEQYF.